This TCR beta chain was observed in a study of cytomegalovirus exposure and HLA in healthy donors. Use of 60 Vbeta and 13 Jbeta primers characterized the PCR. Clones were read by immunoSEQ multiplex PCR, and TCRdb kept only the in-frame ones, dropping some. Of some 250,000 clones detected, over 70% appear once; the ten largest clones hold 7% to 9%. The donors gave bone marrow, and they were healthy. This clone was detected only once. Its antigen is undetermined. Overall study findings and caveats: Later analysis associated a missense DCLRE1C variant with TCR beta V- and J-gene trimming. The investigators catalogued 150 to 200 TCR beta chains as cytomegalovirus-associated.

The origin of this receptor is a woman aged 55-70 years in good health and CMV-seropositive. The sequencing input was PBMCs.

As DNA, the CDR3 is TGCGCCAGCAGATCAAGCCGGGACAATGAGCAGTTCTTC. Its translation is CASRSSRDNEQFF. The rearrangement uses TRBV5-1 and TRBJ2-1, with D uncertain. The germline V gene has CDR1 SGHRS and CDR2 YFSETQ. Trimming took off 5 bases at V and 5 bases at J, with 11 bases between the two ends. CDR3 length: 13 amino acids. Full variable domain (rest looked up from reference TRBV5-1 and TRBJ2-1): KAGVTQTPRYLIKTRGQQVTLSCSPISGHRSVSWYQQTPGQGLQFLFEYFSETQRNKGNFPGRFSGRQFSNSRSEMNVSTLELGDSALYLCASRSSRDNEQFFGPGTRLTVL.